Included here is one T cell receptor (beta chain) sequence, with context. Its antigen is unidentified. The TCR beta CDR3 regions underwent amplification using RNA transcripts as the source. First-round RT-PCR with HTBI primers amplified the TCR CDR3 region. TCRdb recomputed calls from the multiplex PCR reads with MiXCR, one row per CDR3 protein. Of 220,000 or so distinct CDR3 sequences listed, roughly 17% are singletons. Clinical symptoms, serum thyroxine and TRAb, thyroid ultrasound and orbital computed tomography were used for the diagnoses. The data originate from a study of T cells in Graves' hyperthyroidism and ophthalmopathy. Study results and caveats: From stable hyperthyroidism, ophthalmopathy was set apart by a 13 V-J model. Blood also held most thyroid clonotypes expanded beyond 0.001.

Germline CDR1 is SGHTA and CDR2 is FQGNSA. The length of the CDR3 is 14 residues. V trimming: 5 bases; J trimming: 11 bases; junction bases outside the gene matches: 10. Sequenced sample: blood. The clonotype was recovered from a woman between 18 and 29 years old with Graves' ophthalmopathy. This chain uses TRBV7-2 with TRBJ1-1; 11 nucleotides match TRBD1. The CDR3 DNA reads TGTGCCAGCAGCATTGTCCCGGGACAGGGGGTGGCTTTCTTT. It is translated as CASSIVPGQGVAFF.